The next 21 T cell receptor beta chains were all read from a single sample in a study of cytotoxic CD8 clonotypes in ibrutinib-treated CLL. TCRdb keeps only in-frame clones here, not all; method: immunoSEQ multiplex PCR. The profile covers 130,000 to 150,000 clones, with around 80% appearing a single time and over 10% taken by the ten largest. Material: PBMCs, obtained after 12 months of ibrutinib treatment. The source of these receptors is a human donor with chronic lymphocytic leukemia.

This chain joins TRBV27 and TRBJ1-2; tentative D call: TRBD1 (6 bases). The CDR3 totals 13 residues. The ends were cut back, 5 bases at V and 4 bases at J, with 11 bases in the middle. Germline values: CDR1 MNHEY, CDR2 SMNVEV (reference sequence). The CDR3 sequence: CASSPGGAYGYTF. CDR3 DNA: TGTGCCAGCAGTCCGGGGGGGGCCTATGGCTACACCTTC.

The genes are TRBV20-1 and TRBJ2-7, with D unclear. There are 11 residues in the CDR3. Germline V lookup: CDR1 DFQATT, CDR2 SNEGSKA (reference sequence). The V end was cut by 6 bases, the J end by 2 bases, with 8 bases between. The CDR3 region has the DNA TGCAGTGCCGACAATCCCTACGAGCAGTACTTC. As protein: CSADNPYEQYF.

This chain uses TRBV7-6 with TRBJ2-2, with TRBD1 matching over 8 bases. Per germline, CDR1 SGHVS and CDR2 FNYEAQ. The CDR3 is 18 residues long. V shed 5 bases and J 5 bases; nucleotides not matched to a gene: 16. CDR3 residues: CASSPYGVGTGPTGELFF. The CDR3 DNA reads TGTGCCAGCAGCCCATACGGGGTCGGGACAGGACCAACCGGGGAGCTGTTTTTT. Full variable domain (remainder filled in from reference TRBV7-6 and TRBJ2-2): GAGVSQSPRYKVTKRGQDVALRCDPISGHVSLYWYRQALGQGPEFLTYFNYEAQQDKSGLPNDRFSAERPEGSISTLTIQRTEQRDSAMYRCASSPYGVGTGPTGELFFGEGSRLTVL.

This sequence joins TRBV9 and TRBJ1-1, with D unresolved. Trimming took 0 bases from V and 3 from J, leaving 12 bases between them. The germline gives CDR1 SGDLS, CDR2 YYNGEE. This CDR3 contains 15 residues. In nucleotides, the CDR3 is TGTGCCAGCAGCGTAGTCAGGAGTTGGGACACTGAAGCTTTCTTT. Translating it yields CASSVVRSWDTEAFF.

The chain carries TRBV6-1 and TRBJ1-2; tentatively, D is TRBD1 (5 bases). V dropped 6 bases and J dropped 4 bases, with 18 bases sitting between them. Germline CDR1 reads MNHNS; CDR2 reads SASEGT. The CDR3 has 15 residues. CDR3 protein: CASSRRDQTPYGYTF. The CDR3, as DNA: TGTGCCAGCAGCCGGCGGGACCAGACGCCCTATGGCTACACCTTC.

This clone was detected only once. The V gene is TRBV6-1, the J gene TRBJ2-7; 7 bases match TRBD2. The CDR3 loop spans 14 amino acids. V dropped 7 bases and J dropped 2; count of bases not matched to a gene: 8. Germline V gives CDR1 MNHNS, CDR2 SASEGT. CDR3 DNA sequence: TGTGCCAGCACCCCTCGGCGGGGGACCTACGAGCAGTACTTC. It specifies CASTPRRGTYEQYF.

The V call is TRBV4-3, the J call TRBJ2-7; the match to TRBD1 covers 11 bases. Per the germline V gene, CDR1 is LGHNA and CDR2 is YSLEER. V shed 0 bases, J shed 6 bases, and the junction held 7 bases outside the gene matches. This CDR3 contains 16 residues. CDR3 coding DNA: TGCGCCAGCAGCCAAGAAGCGGGACAGGGGGATTTCGAGCAGTACTTC. Amino acid sequence: CASSQEAGQGDFEQYF.

The rearrangement joins TRBV4-1 to TRBJ1-4; weak D call: TRBD1 (6 bases). The germline CDR1 and CDR2 sequences are MGHRA and YSYEKL. The CDR3 extends over 16 amino acids. The ends were cut back, 8 bases at V and 5 bases at J, with 21 bases in the middle. Here the CDR3 DNA reads TGCGCCAGCCGATCTCGCTTGCCAGGGGACAATGAAAAACTGTTTTTT. It yields the protein CASRSRLPGDNEKLFF.

This clone was seen only a few times. The chain has TRBV10-3 and TRBJ2-1; D remains ambiguous. V dropped 3 bases and J dropped 8 bases, with 11 bases sitting between them. Germline CDR1 ENHRY, CDR2 SYGVKD. The CDR3 loop spans 13 amino acids. The CDR3: CAISDTRLYEQFF. The CDR3 DNA is TGTGCCATCAGTGATACCCGATTGTATGAGCAGTTCTTC.

The J gene is TRBJ1-6, the V gene TRBV25-1; D gene unclear. The germline V gene encodes CDR1 MGHDK and CDR2 SYGVNS. This CDR3 has 16 amino acids. V was shortened by 4 bases and J by 3 bases, with 13 bases between the two germline ends. CDR3 residues: CASSGPGGRYNSPLHF. The CDR3 DNA follows: TGTGCCAGCAGTGGTCCAGGCGGCCGCTATAATTCACCCCTCCACTTT.

The chain employs TRBV2 and TRBJ1-5; TRBD1 matches at 8 bases. V lost 3 bases and J lost 8; bases outside the gene matches: 6. Germline CDR1 SNHLY, CDR2 FYNNEI. The CDR3 length is 14 residues. Here the CDR3 DNA reads TGTGCCAGCAGTGACAGGGGGCGCGTTAAGCCCCAGCATTTT. This translates into CASSDRGRVKPQHF.

The chain uses TRBV27 and TRBJ2-7; weak D call: TRBD1 (5 bases). CDR1 MNHEY and CDR2 SMNVEV come from the germline V gene (reference sequence). The CDR3 is made up of 15 amino acids. Trimming pared 5 bases from V and 2 bases from J, leaving 16 bases between. The CDR3 nucleotides are TGTGCCAGCAGTCCCCTGGGCAGGGTCGCCTACGAGCAGTACTTC. It encodes CASSPLGRVAYEQYF.

In nucleotides, the CDR3 is TGCGCCAGCAAGCAGGCGGTGCAAGAGACCCAGTACTTC. It codes for CASKQAVQETQYF. V is TRBV5-1 and J is TRBJ2-5; D is unclear. The CDR3 totals 13 residues. V was trimmed by 6 bases and J by 2 bases, leaving 11 bases between them. The germline V gene encodes CDR1 SGHRS and CDR2 YFSETQ. The variable domain in full, with the rest retrieved from reference TRBV5-1 and TRBJ2-5, is KAGVTQTPRYLIKTRGQQVTLSCSPISGHRSVSWYQQTPGQGLQFLFEYFSETQRNKGNFPGRFSGRQFSNSRSEMNVSTLELGDSALYLCASKQAVQETQYFGPGTRLLVL.

The V call is TRBV4-2, the J call TRBJ2-7; TRBD2 might be the D (5 bases). CDR3 length: 15 residues. V shed 1 base and J shed 0 bases, with 10 bases lying between them. CDR1 LGHNA and CDR2 YNFKEQ come from the germline V gene. This chain's CDR3 is CASSQVGVSSYEQYF. The CDR3, as DNA: TGTGCCAGCAGCCAAGTGGGAGTTAGCTCCTACGAGCAGTACTTC.

Written as DNA, the CDR3 is TGCGCCAGCAGCTGGGGAACAGGGGCGGGTAGCACAGATACGCAGTATTTT. This codes for CASSWGTGAGSTDTQYF. The chain carries TRBV5-1 and TRBJ2-3, with 7 nucleotides matching TRBD1. The V gene's germline CDR1 is SGHRS and CDR2 YFSETQ. The V and J ends lost 3 bases and 0 bases, in that order; junction bases with no gene match: 10. This CDR3 is 17 amino acids long.

CDR3 residues: CASSPQDRGWAFF. The CDR3 coding sequence is TGTGCCAGCAGCCCCCAGGACAGGGGCTGGGCTTTCTTT. V and J are TRBV7-9 and TRBJ1-1, with TRBD1 matching over 9 bases. This CDR3 is 13 amino acids long. The germline V gene encodes CDR1 SEHNR and CDR2 FQNEAQ (reference sequence). V dropped 5 bases and J dropped 11; count of bases not matched to a gene: 9.

This clone was observed a single time. The chain recombines TRBV29-1 with TRBJ2-3; D not certain. CDR1 is SQVTM, CDR2 ANQGSEA, per germline. This CDR3 spans 13 amino acids. Between the trimmed V and J ends, which lost 4 bases and 2 bases, there was a span of 10 bases. The CDR3 spells CSVALRTTDTQYF. DNA of the CDR3: TGCAGCGTTGCTTTGCGAACCACAGATACGCAGTATTTT.

CDR3 loop: CASRSGQGSYEQYF. In DNA, the CDR3 is TGTGCCAGCAGGTCGGGACAAGGCTCCTACGAGCAGTACTTC. This sequence joins TRBV5-4 and TRBJ2-7; TRBD1 is a possible D gene (6 bases). With 5 bases removed from V and 0 bases from J, the gap between germline ends came to 12 bases. Germline V gene lookup returns CDR1 SGHNT and CDR2 YYREEE (reference sequence). The CDR3 covers 14 residues. Complete variable domain (other parts from reference TRBV5-4 and TRBJ2-7): ETGVTQSPTHLIKTRGQQVTLRCSSQSGHNTVSWYQQALGQGPQFIFQYYREEENGRGNFPPRFSGLQFPNYSSELNVNALELDDSALYLCASRSGQGSYEQYFGPGTRLTVT.

The chain recombines TRBV5-4 with TRBJ2-1; 8 nucleotides match TRBD2. Germline-derived CDR1 and CDR2 are SGHNT and YYREEE (reference sequence). The trim removed 3 bases at V and 3 bases at J, leaving 8 bases unmatched. The CDR3 contains 16 residues. The CDR3 region is CASSSVISGIYNEQFF. The CDR3 DNA sequence: TGTGCCAGCAGCTCCGTCATTAGCGGGATCTACAATGAGCAGTTCTTC.

The chain carries TRBV11-2 and TRBJ1-2; D remains ambiguous. V shed 1 base and J shed 8 bases, with 14 bases lying between them. Germline V gene lookup returns CDR1 SGHAT and CDR2 FQNNGV. The CDR3 is made up of 14 amino acids. CDR3: CASSLVLAGHGYTF. The CDR3 DNA reads TGTGCCAGCAGCTTAGTTTTGGCAGGTCACGGCTACACCTTC.

This chain uses TRBV19 with TRBJ2-7; 7 nucleotides match TRBD1. The CDR3 has 13 residues. Germline V gene data show CDR1 as LNHDA and CDR2 as SQIVND (reference sequence). J gave up 4 bases and V 1 base, and 1 base lay outside the gene matches. The CDR3 protein is CASSIVQGYEQYF. DNA for the CDR3: TGTGCCAGTAGTATAGTACAGGGGTACGAGCAGTACTTC.